Below, 27 T cell receptor beta chains from the same sample are listed, as sequenced in a study of T cell responses to AZD1222 COVID-19 vaccine. Measured with immunoSEQ multiplex PCR; TCRdb has only the in-frame clones, and not every one. The table includes 80,000 to 95,000 clones, about 72% detected once. The starting material was peripheral blood, obtained on day 0 of AZD1222 vaccination. The receptors come from an adult in good health.

V and J are TRBV5-1 and TRBJ2-3, with 15 bases identical to TRBD2. The germline V gene has CDR1 SGHRS and CDR2 YFSETQ. This CDR3 contains 16 residues. V shed 3 bases and J 4 bases; nucleotides not matched to a gene: 3. The CDR3 coding sequence is TGCGCCAGCAGCTGGACTAGCGGGAGGGCCGCAGATACGCAGTATTTT. Translated: CASSWTSGRAADTQYF.

The chain carries TRBV19 and TRBJ2-2; no clear D. The length of the CDR3 is 14 residues. Trimming pared 1 base from V and 3 bases from J, leaving 6 bases between. CDR1 and CDR2 from the germline V gene are LNHDA and SQIVND (reference sequence). CDR3 sequence reads: CASSIVADTGELFF. The CDR3 DNA sequence: TGTGCCAGTAGTATAGTGGCGGACACCGGGGAGCTGTTTTTT.

The chain employs TRBV28 and TRBJ1-4, with TRBD1 as a possible D gene (5 bases). Trimming cost V 3 bases and J 8 bases, with 19 bases left between them. CDR3 length: 16 residues. Germline V gene data show CDR1 as MDHEN and CDR2 as SYDVKM. CDR3 in amino acids: CASSFGGSLGQEKLFF. In nucleotides, the CDR3 is TGTGCCAGCAGTTTCGGGGGTAGTTTGGGCCAGGAAAAACTGTTTTTT. Based on the CDR3 plus reference TRBV28 and TRBJ1-4, the full variable domain is DVKVTQSSRYLVKRTGEKVFLECVQDMDHENMFWYRQDPGLGLRLIYFSYDVKMKEKGDIPEGYSVSREKKERFSLILESASTNQTSMYLCASSFGGSLGQEKLFFGSGTQLSVL.

The chain is built from TRBV18 and TRBJ1-1; D remains unclear. V shed 10 bases and J shed 3 bases, with 15 bases lying between them. Germline CDR1 reads KGHSH; CDR2 reads LQKENI. This CDR3 has 13 amino acids. The CDR3 DNA follows: TGTGCCACTAGAACGGACGGGTACACTGAAGCTTTCTTT. Its translation: CATRTDGYTEAFF. Looking up the rest from reference TRBV18 and TRBJ1-1 gives the full variable domain: NAGVMQNPRHLVRRRGQEARLRCSPMKGHSHVYWYRQLPEEGLKFMVYLQKENIIDESGMPKERFSAEFPKEGPSILRIQQVVRGDSAAYFCATRTDGYTEAFFGQGTRLTVV.

On this clone itself: The sample has other DNA sequences that encode this CDR3 too. The DNA for the CDR3 is TGTGCCAGCAGTGAGACCTACGAGCAGTACTTC. Residues: CASSETYEQYF. The chain uses TRBV2 and TRBJ2-7, with no clear D. The CDR3 loop spans 11 amino acids. Germline V gene sequence: CDR1 SNHLY, CDR2 FYNNEI. V was trimmed by 3 bases and J by 2 bases, leaving 2 bases between them. Filled out from reference TRBV2 and TRBJ2-7, the complete variable domain reads EPEVTQTPSHQVTQMGQEVILRCVPISNHLYFYWYRQILGQKVEFLVSFYNNEISEKSEIFDDQFSVERPDGSNFTLKIRSTKLEDSAMYFCASSETYEQYFGPGTRLTVT.

This chain links TRBV5-1 with TRBJ2-2; 7 nucleotides line up with TRBD1. The CDR3 spans 15 residues. Germline CDR1 SGHRS, CDR2 YFSETQ. Trimming removed 4 bases from V and 0 bases from J; junction bases left unmatched: 3. The CDR3 DNA reads TGCGCCAGCAGCGTGGGACAGTCGAACACCGGGGAGCTGTTTTTT. It is translated as CASSVGQSNTGELFF.

The rearrangement joins TRBV6-6 to TRBJ2-1; no firm D call. This CDR3 spans 15 amino acids. The V end was cut by 2 bases, the J end by 0 bases, with 8 bases between. Germline V gene sequence: CDR1 MNHNY, CDR2 SVGAGI (reference sequence). This CDR3 reads CASSYGASSYNEQFF. Here the CDR3 DNA reads TGTGCCAGCAGTTACGGCGCGAGCTCCTACAATGAGCAGTTCTTC.

This chain uses TRBV7-9 with TRBJ2-1; TRBD2 might be the D (6 bases). The CDR3 has 13 amino acids. Germline V lookup: CDR1 SEHNR, CDR2 FQNEAQ (reference sequence). Between the trimmed V and J ends, which lost 6 bases and 9 bases, there was a span of 15 bases. The CDR3 DNA follows: TGTGCCAGCAGGCGACTAGATTCGGGTGAGCAGTTCTTC. As protein: CASRRLDSGEQFF.

V gene TRBV30 combines with J gene TRBJ1-6; unclear D gene. This CDR3 is 12 amino acids long. V lost 0 bases to trimming and J lost 10 bases, with 7 bases between them. Germline-derived CDR1 and CDR2 are GTSNPN and SVGIG (reference sequence). Here the CDR3 reads CAWSVRESPLHF. For the CDR3, the DNA is TGTGCCTGGAGTGTAAGAGAGTCACCCCTCCACTTT.

In this sample, this clone turned up a few times. The rearrangement uses TRBV11-2 and TRBJ2-1, with unresolved D. The CDR3 is 14 amino acids. Deletions cut 1 base from V and 14 bases from J, with 18 bases between. Germline V gene data show CDR1 as SGHAT and CDR2 as FQNNGV. CDR3 sequence: CASSLGFGVQWKFF. In nucleotides, the CDR3 is TGTGCCAGCAGCTTAGGGTTTGGGGTTCAGTGGAAGTTCTTC.

The rearrangement uses TRBV2 and TRBJ2-1; D unresolved. The V end was cut by 6 bases, the J end by 3 bases, with 3 bases between. Germline CDR1 and CDR2: SNHLY and FYNNEI. There are 11 residues in the CDR3. The CDR3 loop is CASSNYNEQFF. The CDR3 coding sequence is TGTGCCAGCAGCAACTACAATGAGCAGTTCTTC. Based on the CDR3 plus reference TRBV2 and TRBJ2-1, the full variable domain is EPEVTQTPSHQVTQMGQEVILRCVPISNHLYFYWYRQILGQKVEFLVSFYNNEISEKSEIFDDQFSVERPDGSNFTLKIRSTKLEDSAMYFCASSNYNEQFFGPGTRLTVL.

This clone was counted between two and nine times. The V call is TRBV5-1, the J call TRBJ2-3; no definite D call. This CDR3 contains 14 residues. Germline assignment: CDR1 SGHRS and CDR2 YFSETQ. V was shortened by 1 base and J by 2 bases, with 8 bases between the two germline ends. CDR3 loop: CASSLLPNTDTQYF. The CDR3 DNA sequence: TGCGCCAGCAGCTTGCTGCCAAACACAGATACGCAGTATTTT.

The genes are TRBV7-2 and TRBJ2-6; D gene uncertain. Trimming stripped 5 bases from V and 4 bases from J, with 12 bases between. CDR1 is SGHTA, CDR2 FQGNSA, per germline. The CDR3 is 15 amino acids. In DNA, the CDR3 is TGTGCCAGCAGCCCGCGCCGGGTCGGGGCCAACGTCCTGACTTTC. The encoded protein is CASSPRRVGANVLTF.

This chain joins TRBV11-2 and TRBJ1-2, with D unresolved. V was pared by 0 bases and J by 3 bases, with 5 bases between. Per germline, CDR1 SGHAT and CDR2 FQNNGV. This CDR3 contains 13 residues. The CDR3 coding sequence is TGTGCCAGCAGCTTAGATCCTGACTATGGCTACACCTTC. Amino acids: CASSLDPDYGYTF.

In its sample, this clone was seen a few times. The rearrangement uses TRBV28 and TRBJ1-4; D unresolved. Germline CDR1 and CDR2: MDHEN and SYDVKM. This CDR3 has 14 amino acids. V dropped 6 bases and J dropped 5 bases, with 13 bases sitting between them. CDR3 nucleotide sequence: TGTGCCAGCAGCCGCCCCGTAACAAATGAAAAACTGTTTTTT. It codes for CASSRPVTNEKLFF. Filled out from reference TRBV28 and TRBJ1-4, the complete variable domain reads DVKVTQSSRYLVKRTGEKVFLECVQDMDHENMFWYRQDPGLGLRLIYFSYDVKMKEKGDIPEGYSVSREKKERFSLILESASTNQTSMYLCASSRPVTNEKLFFGSGTQLSVL.

The CDR3 bases are TGTGCCAGCAGTTTGAGTCACTCTGGGGCCAACGTCCTGACTTTC. This sequence encodes CASSLSHSGANVLTF. The gene calls are TRBV28 and TRBJ2-6; D unresolved. The CDR3 totals 15 residues. CDR1 is MDHEN and CDR2 is SYDVKM in the germline V gene. The ends were cut back, 3 bases at V and 0 bases at J, with 6 bases in the middle.

J is TRBJ2-5 and V is TRBV7-9; D gene unclear. The V and J ends lost 5 bases and 2 bases respectively, with 15 bases between them. The CDR3 loop spans 15 amino acids. Germline V gene sequence: CDR1 SEHNR, CDR2 FQNEAQ (reference sequence). Here the CDR3 reads CASSLHLRQQETQYF. For the CDR3, the DNA is TGTGCCAGCAGCCTGCATCTTCGGCAGCAAGAGACCCAGTACTTC.

The CDR3 region has the DNA TGTGCCAGCAGCCCGATGACTAGTGAGAACACCGGGGAGCTGTTTTTT. Its translation: CASSPMTSENTGELFF. The chain combines TRBV5-4 with TRBJ2-2; a weak D match, TRBD2 (6 bases). The CDR3 is made up of 16 amino acids. Germline V gene sequence: CDR1 SGHNT, CDR2 YYREEE (reference sequence). The ends were cut back, 4 bases at V and 1 base at J, with 14 bases in the middle.

This chain uses TRBV10-3 with TRBJ2-1, with a tentative D call TRBD2 (5 bases). Trimming cost V 11 bases and J 1 base, with 15 bases left between them. In germline, CDR1 is ENHRY, CDR2 SYGVKD. The CDR3 has 14 amino acids. The chain's CDR3 is CASRSGSSYNEQFF. The CDR3 region has the DNA TGTGCCTCACGATCGGGGAGTTCCTACAATGAGCAGTTCTTC.

The DNA of the CDR3 is TGTGCCAGCAGTTTGGCGGGAGTCGCCTACAATGAGCAGTTCTTC. Amino acid sequence: CASSLAGVAYNEQFF. V and J are TRBV27 and TRBJ2-1, with TRBD2 identical over 7 bases. Germline CDR1 MNHEY, CDR2 SMNVEV (reference sequence). The CDR3 consists of 15 residues. With V trimmed by 3 bases and J by 2 bases, 4 bases remained unmatched.

The chain uses TRBV7-9 and TRBJ2-1; D remains unclear. Germline lookup yields CDR1 SEHNR and CDR2 FQNEAQ (reference sequence). Trimming removed 4 bases at V and 0 bases at J, with 10 bases between. The CDR3 consists of 15 residues. The CDR3 region is CASSYLGSSYNEQFF. DNA of the CDR3: TGTGCCAGCAGCTACCTAGGCAGCTCCTACAATGAGCAGTTCTTC.

In this sample, this clone turned up a few times. This chain links TRBV24-1 with TRBJ1-2; D is unresolved. The CDR3 consists of 14 residues. V was clipped by 4 bases and J by 3 bases, with 11 bases between them. Germline CDR1 reads KGHDR; CDR2 reads SFDVKD. The CDR3 here is CATSEGHDYYGYTF. The CDR3 DNA reads as TGTGCCACCAGTGAAGGGCACGATTACTATGGCTACACCTTC.

The V and J genes are TRBV5-1 and TRBJ1-4; possibly TRBD1 for D (5 bases). Germline V gene sequence: CDR1 SGHRS, CDR2 YFSETQ. V was shortened by 4 bases and J by 8 bases, with 15 bases between the two germline ends. The CDR3 runs 14 residues. CDR3 residues: CASSVQGSGEKLFF. The CDR3 DNA reads TGCGCCAGCAGCGTGCAGGGATCGGGAGAAAAACTGTTTTTT.

V is TRBV5-1 and J is TRBJ2-7, with D perhaps TRBD1 (6 bases). With 4 bases removed from V and 3 bases from J, the gap between germline ends came to 14 bases. Germline lookup yields CDR1 SGHRS and CDR2 YFSETQ. The CDR3 is 14 residues long. The CDR3, as DNA: TGCGCCAGCAGCCCCGCCGGACAGAGCTACGAGCAGTACTTC. It yields the protein CASSPAGQSYEQYF.

The genes are TRBV9 and TRBJ1-2; perhaps TRBD1 as D (5 bases). The CDR3 is 15 amino acids. Trimming shortened V by 3 bases and J by 3 bases, and 15 bases separated the two germline ends. Germline CDR1 and CDR2: SGDLS and YYNGEE. CDR3 residues: CASSATPGADYGYTF. CDR3 DNA: TGTGCCAGCAGCGCGACTCCCGGGGCTGACTATGGCTACACCTTC. The variable domain in full, completed from reference TRBV9 and TRBJ1-2, reads DSGVTQTPKHLITATGQRVTLRCSPRSGDLSVYWYQQSLDQGLQFLIQYYNGEERAKGNILERFSAQQFPDLHSELNLSSLELGDSALYFCASSATPGADYGYTFGSGTRLTVV.

The chain links TRBV7-9 to TRBJ1-5; no reliable D call. V was clipped by 5 bases and J by 7 bases, with 15 bases between them. The germline gives CDR1 SEHNR, CDR2 FQNEAQ (reference sequence). The CDR3 is 14 amino acids. The CDR3 sequence is CASSAVGVWQPQHF. The DNA of the CDR3 is TGTGCCAGCAGCGCAGTCGGGGTATGGCAGCCCCAGCATTTT.

V usage is TRBV9 and J usage is TRBJ2-3, with 7 bases matching TRBD2. CDR1 SGDLS and CDR2 YYNGEE come from the germline V gene. The CDR3 extends over 16 amino acids. The V gene end was trimmed by 2 bases and the J gene end by 0 bases; junction bases not matched to a gene: 6. The CDR3 nucleotides read TGTGCCAGCAGCGTCATGTCTAGCGGAAGCACAGATACGCAGTATTTT. It encodes CASSVMSSGSTDTQYF.